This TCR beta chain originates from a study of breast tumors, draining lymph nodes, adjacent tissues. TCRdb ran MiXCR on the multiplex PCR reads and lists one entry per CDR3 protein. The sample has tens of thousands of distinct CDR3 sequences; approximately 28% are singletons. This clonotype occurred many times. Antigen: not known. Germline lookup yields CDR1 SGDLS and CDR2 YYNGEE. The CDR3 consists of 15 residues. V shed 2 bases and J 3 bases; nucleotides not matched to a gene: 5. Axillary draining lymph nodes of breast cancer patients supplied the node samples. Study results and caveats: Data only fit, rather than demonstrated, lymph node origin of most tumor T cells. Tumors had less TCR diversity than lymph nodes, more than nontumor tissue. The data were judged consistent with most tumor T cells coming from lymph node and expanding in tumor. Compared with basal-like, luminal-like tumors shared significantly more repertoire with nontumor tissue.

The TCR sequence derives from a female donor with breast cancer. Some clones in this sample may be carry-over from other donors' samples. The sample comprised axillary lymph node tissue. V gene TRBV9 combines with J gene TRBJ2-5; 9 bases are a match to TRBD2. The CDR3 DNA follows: TGTGCCAGCAGCGTTAGCGGGAGTTGGGAAGAGACCCAGTACTTC. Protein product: CASSVSGSWEETQYF.